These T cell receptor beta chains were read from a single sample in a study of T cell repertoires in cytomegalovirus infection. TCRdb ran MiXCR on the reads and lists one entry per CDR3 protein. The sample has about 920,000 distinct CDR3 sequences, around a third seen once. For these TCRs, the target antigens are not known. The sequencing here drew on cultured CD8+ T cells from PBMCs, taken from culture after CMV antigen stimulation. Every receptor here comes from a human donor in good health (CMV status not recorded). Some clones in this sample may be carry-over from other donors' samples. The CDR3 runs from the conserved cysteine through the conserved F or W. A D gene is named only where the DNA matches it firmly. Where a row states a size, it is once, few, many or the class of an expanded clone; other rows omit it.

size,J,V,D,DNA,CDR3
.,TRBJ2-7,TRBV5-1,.,TGCGCCAGCAGCATCAACTACGAGCAGTACTTC,CASSINYEQYF
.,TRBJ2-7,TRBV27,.,TGTGCCAGCAGTTTTTACAGGGTTCCCTACGAGCAGTACTTC,CASSFYRVPYEQYF
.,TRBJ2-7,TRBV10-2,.,TGCGCCAGCAGCGGACCGACAGAACCCTACGAGCAGTACTTC,CASSGPTEPYEQYF
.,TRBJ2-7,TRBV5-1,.,TGCGCCAGCAGCTTGACAGGGTACGGCGAGCAGTACTTC,CASSLTGYGEQYF
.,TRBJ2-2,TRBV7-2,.,TGTGCCAGCAGCTTCTCTGGGAGCGCGGTTAACACCGGGGAGCTGTTTTTT,CASSFSGSAVNTGELFF
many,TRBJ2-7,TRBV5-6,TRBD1,TGTGCCAGCAGCTTAGGACAGGGAGAGCAGTACTTC,CASSLGQGEQYF
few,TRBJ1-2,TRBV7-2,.,TGTGCCAGCAGCCCTTCGGGGGACTCTTGGAGCTACACCTTC,CASSPSGDSWSYTF
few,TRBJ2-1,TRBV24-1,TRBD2,TGTGCCACCAGTGGGCCGGGGGGGGCCTACAATGAGCAGTTCTTC,CATSGPGGAYNEQFF
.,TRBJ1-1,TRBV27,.,TGTGCCAGCATGAGGGATGTGACTGAAGCTTTCTTT,CASMRDVTEAFF
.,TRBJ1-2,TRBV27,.,TGTGCCAGCAGTGGCACCGGGCCTACGGTTGAGGTCTATGGCTACACCTTC,CASSGTGPTVEVYGYTF
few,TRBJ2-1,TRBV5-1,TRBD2,TGCGCCAGCAGCTTGGATTCGCTAGCGGCAGGTCGGGGATACAATGAGCAGTTCTTC,CASSLDSLAAGRGYNEQFF
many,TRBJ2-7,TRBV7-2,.,TGTGCCAGCAGCTCTGACGCCTACGAGCAGTACTTC,CASSSDAYEQYF
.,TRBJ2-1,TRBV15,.,TGTGCCACCAGCACCGGGAGACAGGGAATCTACAATGAGCAGTTCTTC,CATSTGRQGIYNEQFF
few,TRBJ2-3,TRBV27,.,TGTGCCGTACAAAGCACAGATACGCAGTATTTT,CAVQSTDTQYF
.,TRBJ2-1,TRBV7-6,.,TGTGCCAGCAGCTTAGTAGAGATCAATGAGCAGTTCTTC,CASSLVEINEQFF
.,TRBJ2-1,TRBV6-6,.,TGTGCCAGCAGTTATCTCCGGGACACCAACCACAATGAGCAGTTCTTC,CASSYLRDTNHNEQFF
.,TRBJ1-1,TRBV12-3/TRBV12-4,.,TGTGCCAGCAGTAAAGGAGGTGAAGCTTTCTTT,CASSKGGEAFF
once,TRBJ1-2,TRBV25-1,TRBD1,TGTGCCAGCAGTGAATTTTTCAGGGGGCGAGATCTGGGTGGCTACACCTTC,CASSEFFRGRDLGGYTF
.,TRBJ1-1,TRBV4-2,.,TGTGCCAGCAGCCAAGTACCAAAAGAAGGACCCTCGGAAGCTTTCTTT,CASSQVPKEGPSEAFF
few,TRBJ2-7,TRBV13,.,TGTGCCAGCAGCTCGGACAGATACTACGAGCAGTACTTC,CASSSDRYYEQYF
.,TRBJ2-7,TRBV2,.,TGTGCCAGCGGTGTCCGGGAGAGCTACGAGCAGTACTTC,CASGVRESYEQYF
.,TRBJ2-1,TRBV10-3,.,TGTGCCATCAGTCCCAGTGGGATTGGTTCCCTCAATGAGCAGTTCTTC,CAISPSGIGSLNEQFF
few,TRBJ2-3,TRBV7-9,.,TGTGCCAGCAGCTTAGTTCTCTCGGGGTCAGATACGCAGTATTTT,CASSLVLSGSDTQYF
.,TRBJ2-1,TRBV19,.,TGTGCCAGTAGTATAGACGGGATCCGCAATGAGCAGTTCTTC,CASSIDGIRNEQFF
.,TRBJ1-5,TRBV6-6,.,TGTGCCAGCACCGTCGACAGGATCGACAATCAGCCCCAGCATTTT,CASTVDRIDNQPQHF
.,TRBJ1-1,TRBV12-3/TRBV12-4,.,TGTGCCAGCAATTGGGGAGGCATGACTGAAGCTTTCTTT,CASNWGGMTEAFF
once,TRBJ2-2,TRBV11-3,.,TGTGCCAGCAGCCAAACCGGAACGAACACCGGGGAGCTGTTTTTT,CASSQTGTNTGELFF
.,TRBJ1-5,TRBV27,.,TGTGCCAACAGTTCATCAGGGTATAGCAATCAGCCCCAGCATTTT,CANSSSGYSNQPQHF
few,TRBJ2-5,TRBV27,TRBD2,TGTGCCAGCAGTTTGGCTAGCGGGGGGTTACAAGAGACCCAGTACTTC,CASSLASGGLQETQYF
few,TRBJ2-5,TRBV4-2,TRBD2,TGTGCCAGCAGCCCTTTGGGCGCGGGGGACCCCATTGGGCACCAAGAGACCCAGTACTTC,CASSPLGAGDPIGHQETQYF
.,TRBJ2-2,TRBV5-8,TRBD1,TGTGCCAGCAGCCCGGACAGGGGGGCCGGGGAGCTGTTTTTT,CASSPDRGAGELFF
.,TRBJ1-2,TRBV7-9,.,TGTGCCAGCAGCTCCGGACCCCGAGGCTACACCTTC,CASSSGPRGYTF
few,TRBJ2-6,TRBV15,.,TGTGCCACCAGCAGATTTTACGGGTCGCTCTCTGGGGCCAACGTCCTGACTTTC,CATSRFYGSLSGANVLTF
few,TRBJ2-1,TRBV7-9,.,TGTGCCAGCAGCAAGGGGACCATCTACAATGAGCAGTTCTTC,CASSKGTIYNEQFF
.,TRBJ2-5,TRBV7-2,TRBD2,TGTGCCAGCAGCTTTGGCGGGGGGCAAATTGAGACCCAGTACTTC,CASSFGGGQIETQYF
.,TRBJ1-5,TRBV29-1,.,TGCAGCGTTGAAGACGGGGGAAATCAGCCCCAGCATTTT,CSVEDGGNQPQHF
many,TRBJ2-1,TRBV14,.,TGTGCCAGCAGCAAGGGATACAATGAGCAGTTCTTC,CASSKGYNEQFF
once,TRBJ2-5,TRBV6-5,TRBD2,TGTGCCAGCAGTATCCGGGAACTAGCGGGCGAGACCCAGTACTTC,CASSIRELAGETQYF
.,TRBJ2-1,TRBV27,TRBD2,TGTGCCAGCAGTTTAATCGGGGGGGCCCACAATGAGCAGTTCTTC,CASSLIGGAHNEQFF
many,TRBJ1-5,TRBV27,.,TGTGCCAGCAGTTTATTTGGCCCGCCCAATCAGCCCCAGCATTTT,CASSLFGPPNQPQHF
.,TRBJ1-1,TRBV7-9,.,TGTGCCAGCAGCTTGGTTCAGGAGAACACTGAAGCTTTCTTT,CASSLVQENTEAFF
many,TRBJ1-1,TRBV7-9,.,TGTGCCAGCAGCTCTCCCGCCGGGAACACTGAAGCTTTCTTT,CASSSPAGNTEAFF
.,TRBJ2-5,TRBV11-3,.,TGTGCCAGCAGCTTATGGCTTCAAGAGACCCAGTACTTC,CASSLWLQETQYF
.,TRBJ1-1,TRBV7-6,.,TGTGCCAGCAGCTTAGCGGCATTAATGAACACTGAAGCTTTCTTT,CASSLAALMNTEAFF
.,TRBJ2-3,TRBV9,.,TGTGCCAGCAGCGTAGATTGGGACGGCCGAGATTCTAGCACAGATACGCAGTATTTT,CASSVDWDGRDSSTDTQYF
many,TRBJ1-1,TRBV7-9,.,TGTGCCAGCAGCTCCGCCTCAGGGCCAGGGGCGGCTTTCTTT,CASSSASGPGAAFF
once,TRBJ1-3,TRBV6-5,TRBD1,TGTGCCAGCAGTTACCGGGACAGCTCTGGAAACACCATATATTTT,CASSYRDSSGNTIYF
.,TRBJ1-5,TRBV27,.,TGTGCCAGCAGCCACATACAGGAGTTCAATCAGCCCCAGCATTTT,CASSHIQEFNQPQHF
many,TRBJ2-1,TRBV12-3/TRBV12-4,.,TGTGCCAGCTTTCTTCGGGAGCAGTTCTTC,CASFLREQFF
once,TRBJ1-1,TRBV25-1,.,TGTGCCAGCAGTGGATGGGAACTGGGAGACACTGAAGCTTTCTTT,CASSGWELGDTEAFF
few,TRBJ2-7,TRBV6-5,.,TGTGCCAGCCGATGGGGCTACGAGCAGTACTTC,CASRWGYEQYF
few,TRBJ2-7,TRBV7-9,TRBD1,TGTGCCAGCACAGCGCCGGGACAGGGGCTTGAGCAGTACTTC,CASTAPGQGLEQYF